This T cell receptor beta chain was retrieved from a study of CD8+ T cells in alopecia areata. Overall study results and limits: Lesional scalp, especially alopecia totalis/universalis, showed higher clonality than normal scalp.

The CDR3 spans 14 residues. Germline-derived CDR1 and CDR2 are SQVTM and ANQGSEA. Trimming left V 5 bases short and J 1 base short, with 14 bases between. Treatment denoted: oral pan-JAK inhibitor, 5-10 mg twice daily. It was cDNA, reverse transcribed from extracted RNA, that served as the sequencing template. Profiled with immunoSEQ multiplex PCR; TCRdb holds only in-frame clones, not every one. Among 190,000 or so clones listed, 45% to 75% were seen once. Note on this clone: Its antigen is not identified.

The chain links TRBV29-1 to TRBJ2-5; D not certain. This clonotype was obtained from a human donor with alopecia areata. The sample in question was CD4+ T cells sorted from blood, obtained at week 4, from a patient treated with tofacitinib. The CDR3 region is CSVKKTPIQETQYF. CDR3 DNA: TGCAGCGTTAAGAAGACACCTATCCAAGAGACCCAGTACTTC.